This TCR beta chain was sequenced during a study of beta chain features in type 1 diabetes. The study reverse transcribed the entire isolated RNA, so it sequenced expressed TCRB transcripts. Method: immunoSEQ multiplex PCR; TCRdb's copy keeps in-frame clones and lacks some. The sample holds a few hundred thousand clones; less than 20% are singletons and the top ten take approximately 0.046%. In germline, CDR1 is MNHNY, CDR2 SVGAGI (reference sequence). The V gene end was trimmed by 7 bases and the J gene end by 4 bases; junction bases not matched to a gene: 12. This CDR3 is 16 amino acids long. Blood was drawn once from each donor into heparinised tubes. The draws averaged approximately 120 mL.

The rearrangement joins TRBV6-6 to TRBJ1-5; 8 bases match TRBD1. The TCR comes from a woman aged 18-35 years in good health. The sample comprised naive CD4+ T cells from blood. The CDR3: CASNHRSGTGNQPQHF. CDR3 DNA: TGTGCCAGCAACCACCGCAGTGGGACAGGTAATCAGCCCCAGCATTTT.